Following are 20 T cell receptor beta chains from one sample sequenced in a study of CD8+ T cells in alopecia areata. After isolation, RNA underwent reverse transcription to generate cDNA as the sequencing template. Generated by immunoSEQ multiplex PCR, the TCRdb table keeps only in-frame clones and is missing some. This table holds over 250,000 clones, 60% found once. Treatment reported: oral pan-JAK inhibitor, 5-10 mg twice daily. Sequenced here: CD4+ T cells sorted from blood, sampled at approximately week 51, from a patient treated with tofacitinib. Every receptor here comes from a human donor with alopecia areata.

The chain is built from TRBV6-5 and TRBJ1-2; 10 bases match TRBD1. The V gene end was trimmed by 5 bases and the J gene end by 7 bases; junction bases not matched to a gene: 10. The CDR3 totals 15 residues. CDR1 and CDR2 from the germline V gene are MNHEY and SVGAGI. The CDR3 reads CASSLERQGAGGYTF. CDR3 DNA sequence: TGTGCCAGCAGTCTTGAGAGACAGGGGGCAGGTGGCTACACCTTC.

The V call is TRBV6-5, the J call TRBJ1-2, with no clear D. CDR1 is MNHEY, CDR2 SVGAGI, per germline. Trimming took 7 bases from V and 8 from J, leaving 14 bases between them. CDR3 size: 12 residues. CDR3 protein: CASISEGMGYTF. CDR3 DNA: TGTGCCAGCATCTCTGAGGGCATGGGCTACACCTTC.

The gene calls are TRBV10-3 and TRBJ2-3; TRBD2 aligns across 10 bases. V dropped 6 bases and J dropped 3; count of bases not matched to a gene: 9. CDR3 length equals 16 residues. The V gene's germline CDR1 is ENHRY and CDR2 SYGVKD. The DNA for the CDR3 is TGTGCCATCAGCCGAAGACTAGCGGGCGGAACAGATACGCAGTATTTT. This gives the protein CAISRRLAGGTDTQYF.

This sequence joins TRBV11-1 and TRBJ2-1; 7 nucleotides match TRBD2. V lost 5 bases and J lost 10; bases outside the gene matches: 17. CDR3 size: 16 residues. The germline V gene has CDR1 SGHAT and CDR2 FQDESV (reference sequence). The CDR3 loop reads CASSRRWEGGDPEQFF. DNA for the CDR3: TGTGCCAGCAGCCGGAGGTGGGAGGGTGGGGATCCCGAGCAGTTCTTC.

CDR3 residues: CASSSQKGTVEDYGYTF. For the CDR3, the DNA is TGTGCCAGCAGCTCACAAAAGGGGACAGTAGAAGACTATGGCTACACCTTC. This sequence joins TRBV7-9 and TRBJ1-2; TRBD1 agrees at 7 bases. The CDR3 has 17 residues. V lost 4 bases to trimming and J lost 3 bases; unmatched junction nucleotides: 14. From germline, CDR1 is SEHNR and CDR2 FQNEAQ (reference sequence).

This chain connects TRBV5-1 to TRBJ1-1; 11 nucleotides align to TRBD1. Germline values: CDR1 SGHRS, CDR2 YFSETQ. The CDR3 consists of 14 residues. J was trimmed by 6 bases and V by 3 bases; bases with no gene match: 4. CDR3 residues: CASSSGQGGAEAFF. The DNA of the CDR3 is TGCGCCAGCAGCTCGGGACAGGGGGGAGCTGAAGCTTTCTTT.

The CDR3 DNA reads as TGCGCCAGCAGCCCGGGGGACCTAAACTATGGCTACACCTTC. Protein sequence: CASSPGDLNYGYTF. The chain links TRBV4-1 to TRBJ1-2, with D possibly being TRBD1 (5 bases). The CDR3 is 14 amino acids. Trimming cost V 4 bases and J 2 bases, with 11 bases left between them. Germline values: CDR1 MGHRA, CDR2 YSYEKL.

The rearrangement links TRBV9 to TRBJ2-5; 8 nucleotides agree with TRBD2. Trimming removed 0 bases from V and 0 bases from J; junction bases left unmatched: 4. The CDR3 contains 16 residues. The V gene's germline CDR1 is SGDLS and CDR2 YYNGEE. CDR3 bases: TGTGCCAGCAGCGTAGGCAGCGGGGGTCACCAAGAGACCCAGTACTTC. Translation: CASSVGSGGHQETQYF. The entire variable domain, with the rest obtained from reference TRBV9 and TRBJ2-5, is as follows: DSGVTQTPKHLITATGQRVTLRCSPRSGDLSVYWYQQSLDQGLQFLIQYYNGEERAKGNILERFSAQQFPDLHSELNLSSLELGDSALYFCASSVGSGGHQETQYFGPGTRLLVL.

This clone was found a few times. The gene calls are TRBV29-1 and TRBJ2-5; D may be TRBD1 or TRBD2 (5 bases each). V was cut by 6 bases and J by 5 bases, with 19 bases left in between. In germline, CDR1 is SQVTM, CDR2 ANQGSEA. This CDR3 comprises 14 residues. The CDR3 reads CSVSGQLYGETQYF. DNA of the CDR3: TGCAGCGTCTCGGGGCAGCTATACGGGGAGACCCAGTACTTC.

V gene TRBV6-5 combines with J gene TRBJ2-4; D possibly corresponds to TRBD1 (5 bases). The CDR3 spans 15 residues. The germline V gene has CDR1 MNHEY and CDR2 SVGAGI. The V end lost 0 bases, the J end lost 9 bases, and 15 bases lay between the germline ends. In DNA, the CDR3 is TGTGCCAGCAGTTACTCGACCCAGGGCTGGGGCATTCAGTACTTC. Amino acid sequence: CASSYSTQGWGIQYF.

This chain links TRBV29-1 with TRBJ2-5, with D possibly matching TRBD2 (6 bases). Trimming removed 7 bases at V and 5 bases at J, with 17 bases between. Looked up from germline, CDR1 is SQVTM and CDR2 is ANQGSEA. The CDR3 has 13 residues. The CDR3 DNA reads as TGCAGCGCCCGGGCCGGGGGAAGGGAGACCCAGTACTTC. As protein: CSARAGGRETQYF.

This clone turned up a few times. Other DNA variants within this sample encode the same CDR3. This chain connects TRBV30 to TRBJ2-1; perhaps TRBD1 as D (6 bases). CDR3 size: 12 residues. In germline, CDR1 is GTSNPN, CDR2 SVGIG (reference sequence). The V end lost 0 bases, the J end lost 7 bases, and 7 bases lay between the germline ends. The CDR3 region has the DNA TGTGCCTGGAGTGTTAGGGGGAATGAGCAGTTCTTC. It yields the protein CAWSVRGNEQFF.

In its sample, this clone was seen a few times. Other DNA sequences in this sample translate to the same CDR3. The genes are TRBV5-1 and TRBJ1-5, with D unresolved. The CDR3 spans 14 residues. The germline V and J ends were trimmed by 0 bases and 2 bases, with 6 bases remaining between them. CDR1 and CDR2 (germline): SGHRS, YFSETQ. CDR3 nucleotides: TGCGCCAGCAGCTTGGATGGGGGCAATCAGCCCCAGCATTTT. Encoded protein: CASSLDGGNQPQHF.

This clone was found once. The V and J genes are TRBV2 and TRBJ2-7, with 7 bases fitting TRBD1. The CDR3 is 13 amino acids. V trimming: 7 bases; J trimming: 6 bases; junction bases outside the gene matches: 9. The germline gives CDR1 SNHLY, CDR2 FYNNEI. This chain's CDR3 is CASNTDRDGEQYF. CDR3 DNA: TGTGCCAGCAACACCGACAGGGATGGCGAGCAGTACTTC.

J is TRBJ2-3 and V is TRBV19; D unclear. V was pared by 6 bases and J by 0 bases, with 7 bases between. Germline V gene data show CDR1 as LNHDA and CDR2 as SQIVND (reference sequence). The CDR3 runs to 13 residues. CDR3 protein: CASRDRSTDTQYF. The CDR3 DNA follows: TGTGCCAGTAGAGATCGGAGCACAGATACGCAGTATTTT.

DNA of the CDR3: TGTGCCAGCAGCGTAGTGGGATCTGGAGGCTACACCTTC. It yields the protein CASSVVGSGGYTF. The V and J genes are TRBV9 and TRBJ1-2; D not certain. Trimming removed 0 bases at V and 8 bases at J, with 11 bases between. The CDR3 runs 13 residues. The germline V gene encodes CDR1 SGDLS and CDR2 YYNGEE. Supplemented by reference TRBV9 and TRBJ1-2, the full variable domain reads DSGVTQTPKHLITATGQRVTLRCSPRSGDLSVYWYQQSLDQGLQFLIQYYNGEERAKGNILERFSAQQFPDLHSELNLSSLELGDSALYFCASSVVGSGGYTFGSGTRLTVV.

This clone was found once. V and J are TRBV30 and TRBJ1-1; D not resolved. In germline, CDR1 is GTSNPN, CDR2 SVGIG (reference sequence). The CDR3 runs to 13 residues. V was trimmed by 4 bases and J by 3 bases, leaving 12 bases between them. CDR3 protein: CAWNKGRDTEAFF. The DNA for the CDR3 is TGTGCCTGGAACAAAGGAAGAGACACTGAAGCTTTCTTT.

The rearrangement uses TRBV7-9 and TRBJ1-1; D is uncertain. The V gene's germline CDR1 is SEHNR and CDR2 FQNEAQ (reference sequence). V was shortened by 4 bases and J by 5 bases, with 14 bases between the two germline ends. The CDR3 loop spans 14 amino acids. CDR3 in DNA: TGTGCCAGCAGCTCACCCCCGTGGGCTACTGAAGCTTTCTTT. Protein sequence: CASSSPPWATEAFF.

As to this clone: The sample holds other DNA sequences that translate to the same CDR3. The CDR3 DNA follows: TGTGCCAGCAGTTTAGGACAGGGCCTTTCAGGCTACACCTTC. Amino acid sequence: CASSLGQGLSGYTF. This chain joins TRBV27 and TRBJ1-2; 8 bases match TRBD1. Trimming at V came to 2 bases and at J to 8 bases, leaving 7 bases not matched to a gene. The germline CDR1 and CDR2 sequences are MNHEY and SMNVEV (reference sequence). The CDR3 spans 14 residues.

The sample holds one count of this clone. CDR3 DNA sequence: TGTGCCAGCAGCTTGGAAGGCAGGGGGAACCCCTACAATGAGCAGTTCTTC. This sequence encodes CASSLEGRGNPYNEQFF. The V call is TRBV5-4, the J call TRBJ2-1; TRBD1 agrees at 7 bases. This CDR3 is 17 amino acids long. Germline V gene data show CDR1 as SGHNT and CDR2 as YYREEE (reference sequence). After removal of 0 bases from V and 2 bases from J, the junction contained 8 bases not matched to a gene. Filled out from reference TRBV5-4 and TRBJ2-1, the complete variable domain reads ETGVTQSPTHLIKTRGQQVTLRCSSQSGHNTVSWYQQALGQGPQFIFQYYREEENGRGNFPPRFSGLQFPNYSSELNVNALELDDSALYLCASSLEGRGNPYNEQFFGPGTRLTVL.